These 18 T cell receptor beta chains were sequenced from one sample in a study of blood T cell repertoires in COVID-19. Sequencing was performed with immunoSEQ multiplex PCR; in TCRdb, only in-frame clones are kept and a portion is missing. Of 200,000 or so clones listed, just under 85% are singletons. The sample was peripheral blood. All receptors derive from a human donor with acute or convalescent COVID-19. The donor label of this sample is uncertain.

The chain recombines TRBV6-2 or TRBV6-3 with TRBJ1-2, with D maybe TRBD1 (6 bases). The CDR3 contains 15 residues. Germline assignment: CDR1 MNHEY and CDR2 SVGEGT. The germline V and J ends were trimmed by 0 bases and 3 bases, with 11 bases remaining between them. CDR3 amino acids: CASSYSSEGDYGYTF. The CDR3 DNA reads as TGTGCCAGCAGTTACTCGAGCGAGGGGGACTATGGCTACACCTTC.

The table lists this clone with a count of one. The chain uses TRBV5-1 and TRBJ2-1; TRBD2 matches 7 bases. This CDR3 comprises 16 residues. CDR1 and CDR2 from the germline V gene are SGHRS and YFSETQ. J gave up 6 bases and V 6 bases, and 15 bases lay outside the gene matches. CDR3 sequence reads: CASTAAAGEGLNEQFF. CDR3 bases: TGCGCCAGCACAGCCGCTGCGGGAGAGGGCCTCAATGAGCAGTTCTTC.

V and J are TRBV20-1 and TRBJ2-5; 10 bases are shared with TRBD2. Per germline, CDR1 DFQATT and CDR2 SNEGSKA (reference sequence). V dropped 3 bases and J dropped 1; count of bases not matched to a gene: 11. The CDR3 consists of 17 residues. CDR3 DNA sequence: TGCAGTGCTAGTGGCCTAGCGGGAGTCCTCGGCCAAGAGACCCAGTACTTC. Protein sequence: CSASGLAGVLGQETQYF.

V and J are TRBV11-1 and TRBJ1-1; TRBD1 aligns across 12 bases. This CDR3 contains 16 residues. In germline, CDR1 is SGHAT, CDR2 FQDESV (reference sequence). The trim removed 5 bases at V and 0 bases at J, leaving 4 bases unmatched. The CDR3 sequence: CASSPRDRGLNTEAFF. The DNA for the CDR3 is TGTGCCAGCAGCCCCCGGGACAGGGGGCTGAACACTGAAGCTTTCTTT.

This chain links TRBV28 with TRBJ1-5; D is ambiguous. Trimming cost V 4 bases and J 3 bases, with 13 bases left between them. The CDR3 spans 15 residues. Germline assignment: CDR1 MDHEN and CDR2 SYDVKM. In nucleotides, the CDR3 is TGTGCCAGCAGTTCCCGAGGGTCGGACAATCAGCCCCAGCATTTT. Translating it yields CASSSRGSDNQPQHF.

This clone has just a few counts. The chain uses TRBV4-1 and TRBJ2-5, with TRBD2 identical over 11 bases. CDR1 is MGHRA, CDR2 YSYEKL, per germline. CDR3 length: 17 residues. J gave up 5 bases and V 3 bases, and 11 bases lay outside the gene matches. CDR3 residues: CASSQGTSGGKRETQYF. CDR3 sequence (DNA): TGCGCCAGCAGCCAGGGGACTAGCGGAGGGAAGCGGGAGACCCAGTACTTC.

CDR3 residues: CASSIVGNNQPQHF. In nucleotides, the CDR3 is TGTGCCAGTAGTATAGTGGGCAACAATCAGCCCCAGCATTTT. The chain recombines TRBV19 with TRBJ1-5; D unresolved. The CDR3 totals 14 residues. Deletions cut 1 base from V and 3 bases from J, with 7 bases between. The germline V gene encodes CDR1 LNHDA and CDR2 SQIVND (reference sequence).

This clone was found once. The gene calls are TRBV7-3 and TRBJ2-1; 8 bases agree with TRBD2. Germline trimming cut 5 bases from V and 0 bases from J; bases unmatched to any gene: 3. CDR1 is SGHTA and CDR2 is FQGTGA in the germline V gene. This CDR3 region has 15 residues. The CDR3 DNA follows: TGTGCCAGCAGCCCAGCGGGGGACTCCTACAATGAGCAGTTCTTC. Amino acid sequence: CASSPAGDSYNEQFF.

The CDR3 sequence: CASSRLAENTGELFF. The DNA of the CDR3 is TGTGCCAGCAGCAGACTAGCGGAAAACACCGGGGAGCTGTTTTTT. This chain connects TRBV7-2 to TRBJ2-2; 9 bases align to TRBD2. J gave up 2 bases and V 5 bases, and 3 bases lay outside the gene matches. Germline V gene lookup returns CDR1 SGHTA and CDR2 FQGNSA. CDR3 length: 15 residues.

This chain connects TRBV7-6 to TRBJ2-5, with D possibly being TRBD1 (7 bases). The CDR3 is 15 amino acids. CDR1 and CDR2 (germline): SGHVS, FNYEAQ. Deletions cut 1 base from V and 5 bases from J, with 14 bases between. CDR3 nucleotide sequence: TGTGCCAGCAGCTTAGAGAGGGGGCGGGGTGAGACCCAGTACTTC. Its translation: CASSLERGRGETQYF.

The gene calls are TRBV6-2 or TRBV6-3 and TRBJ2-1; a weak D match, TRBD1 (6 bases). This CDR3 is built from 15 residues. Germline-derived CDR1 and CDR2 are MNHEY and SVGEGT. V lost 0 bases to trimming and J lost 4 bases, with 10 bases between them. This CDR3 reads CASSYSPRGYNEQFF. The CDR3 region has the DNA TGTGCCAGCAGTTACTCGCCTAGGGGGTACAATGAGCAGTTCTTC.

The chain is built from TRBV24-1 and TRBJ2-3; D remains ambiguous. Germline values: CDR1 KGHDR, CDR2 SFDVKD. V gave up 2 bases and J gave up 1 base, with 9 bases separating them. The CDR3 sequence is 15 residues long. CDR3 bases: TGTGCCACCAGTGATTGGGCAGCCGGCACAGATACGCAGTATTTT. It yields the protein CATSDWAAGTDTQYF.

This clone appeared a single time. The chain joins TRBV14 to TRBJ2-2; TRBD2 aligns across 12 bases. CDR1 SGHDN and CDR2 FVKESK come from the germline V gene. The CDR3 totals 17 residues. The V segment lost 4 bases and the J segment 4 bases; nucleotides outside the gene matches: 7. The DNA for the CDR3 is TGTGCCAGCAGCCCCTTGACTAGCGGGAGACGCACCGGGGAGCTGTTTTTT. Protein: CASSPLTSGRRTGELFF.

CDR3 sequence reads: CASSTPLHLYGYTF. In DNA form, the CDR3 reads TGTGCCAGCAGCACTCCTTTGCACCTCTATGGCTACACCTTC. This rearrangement joins TRBV28 to TRBJ1-2; D call uncertain. The CDR3 contains 14 residues. In germline, CDR1 is MDHEN, CDR2 SYDVKM. V was clipped by 6 bases and J by 4 bases, with 15 bases between them.

The V call is TRBV30, the J call TRBJ1-4, with 9 positions matching TRBD1. The V gene's germline CDR1 is GTSNPN and CDR2 SVGIG (reference sequence). This CDR3 has 18 amino acids. V shed 3 bases and J 0 bases; nucleotides not matched to a gene: 11. The CDR3 DNA reads TGTGCCTGGAGCGGGGACAGGGTCGGAGGAGCAACTAATGAAAAACTGTTTTTT. This sequence encodes CAWSGDRVGGATNEKLFF. Combining the CDR3 with reference TRBV30 and TRBJ1-4 gives the whole variable domain SQTIHQWPATLVQPVGSPLSLECTVEGTSNPNLYWYRQAAGRGLQLLFYSVGIGQISSEVPQNLSASRPQDRQFILSSKKLLLSDSGFYLCAWSGDRVGGATNEKLFFGSGTQLSVL.

The chain is built from TRBV15 and TRBJ2-2, with D perhaps TRBD2 (6 bases). The CDR3 covers 20 residues. CDR1 and CDR2 from the germline V gene are LNHNV and YYDKDF (reference sequence). Deletions cut 5 bases from V and 6 bases from J, with 31 bases between. The chain's CDR3 is CATSPRGLVRGFAGAGELFF. CDR3 in DNA: TGTGCCACCAGCCCCCGGGGGTTAGTGCGCGGCTTCGCGGGCGCCGGGGAGCTGTTTTTT.

V is TRBV6-5 and J is TRBJ1-1, with D perhaps matching TRBD1 (5 bases). The V gene's germline CDR1 is MNHEY and CDR2 SVGAGI. The CDR3 loop spans 15 amino acids. V was cut by 6 bases and J by 4 bases, with 18 bases left in between. CDR3 nucleotide sequence: TGTGCCAGCAGCACGGGACTCTCGGCAAGCACTGAAGCTTTCTTT. Its protein product is CASSTGLSASTEAFF.

This clone was seen a single time. The chain combines TRBV6-5 with TRBJ1-1, with 7 bases aligning to TRBD1. The V gene's germline CDR1 is MNHEY and CDR2 SVGAGI. The CDR3 has 15 amino acids. Unmatched junction bases numbered 9, after V lost 4 bases and J lost 4 bases. CDR3 nucleotides: TGTGCCAGCAGTTTCCGGAATACAGGGGCCACTGAAGCTTTCTTT. Protein sequence: CASSFRNTGATEAFF.